The 5 T cell receptor beta chains below were found in one sample sequenced in a study of shared clonotypes between healthy human individuals. Here immunoSEQ multiplex PCR was the method, and the copy in TCRdb shows in-frame clones only, minus some. The table shows about 500,000 clones, with more than 70% occurring only once. The sample consisted of PBMCs. These receptors all stem from a woman between 40 and 50 years old in good health. Some clones in this sample may be carry-over from other donors' samples.

This clone occurred a few times. J is TRBJ2-7 and V is TRBV30; 7 bases fit TRBD2. The CDR3 contains 13 residues. From germline, CDR1 is GTSNPN and CDR2 SVGIG (reference sequence). The J segment lost 3 bases and the V segment lost 1 base, leaving 3 bases of the junction unmatched. The CDR3, as DNA: TGTGCCTGGAGTGGACTAGCAAGCTACGAGCAGTACTTC. Residues: CAWSGLASYEQYF.

The V gene is TRBV5-1, the J gene TRBJ1-2; D ambiguous. The V end was cut by 4 bases, the J end by 5 bases, with 12 bases between. This CDR3 comprises 13 residues. The V gene's germline CDR1 is SGHRS and CDR2 YFSETQ. This CDR3 reads CASSPAEAYGYTF. The CDR3 nucleotides are TGCGCCAGCAGCCCGGCCGAGGCTTATGGCTACACCTTC.

This chain connects TRBV7-8 to TRBJ2-5; 12 bases are a match to TRBD2. This CDR3 is built from 15 residues. Germline CDR1 and CDR2: SGHVS and FQNEAQ. V shed 4 bases, J shed 5 bases, and the junction held 5 bases outside the gene matches. The chain's CDR3 is CASSSSGRAWETQYF. For the CDR3, the DNA is TGTGCCAGCAGCTCTAGCGGGAGGGCCTGGGAGACCCAGTACTTC.

The chain recombines TRBV27 with TRBJ2-5; either TRBD1 or TRBD2 may fit D (5 bases each). Germline-derived CDR1 and CDR2 are MNHEY and SMNVEV (reference sequence). The CDR3 has 16 residues. Trimming took 6 bases from V and 5 from J, leaving 22 bases between them. The CDR3 sequence is CASSKYRDQRRETQYF. The CDR3 DNA is TGTGCCAGCAGCAAATACCGGGACCAGCGTAGGGAGACCCAGTACTTC.

As concerns this clone: A much larger clone sits a single nucleotide away, making a read error possible. The DNA of the CDR3 is TGTGCCAGTAGTCGCGGTACAGTTACCCACGAGCAGTACTTC. This encodes CASSRGTVTHEQYF. V and J are TRBV19 and TRBJ2-7, with no clear D. Germline CDR1 is LNHDA and CDR2 is SQIVND (reference sequence). The length of the CDR3 is 14 residues. V lost 5 bases to trimming and J lost 5 bases, with 16 bases between them.